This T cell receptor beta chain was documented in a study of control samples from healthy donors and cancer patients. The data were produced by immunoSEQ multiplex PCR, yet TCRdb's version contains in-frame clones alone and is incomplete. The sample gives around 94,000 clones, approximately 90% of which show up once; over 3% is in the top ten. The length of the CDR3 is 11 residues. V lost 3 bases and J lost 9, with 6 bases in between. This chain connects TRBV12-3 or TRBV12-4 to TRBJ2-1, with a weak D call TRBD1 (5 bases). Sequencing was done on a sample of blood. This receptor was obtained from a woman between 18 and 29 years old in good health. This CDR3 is CASSLTAEQFF. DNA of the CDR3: TGTGCCAGCAGTTTGACAGCTGAGCAGTTCTTC.